Included here is one TCR beta chain sequence, with context. The sample belongs to a study of STAT5B mutations in CD4+ large granular lymphocyte leukemia. TCRdb's table, derived via immunoSEQ multiplex PCR, lists solely in-frame clones and lacks some. Among about 35,000 clones listed, around three quarters were seen once. Sequencing was carried out using CD4+ T cells from blood buffy coats. This receptor was taken from a human donor in good health.

This CDR3 reads CSVEVGRETGELFF. In nucleotides, the CDR3 is TGCAGCGTTGAAGTAGGCAGGGAGACCGGGGAGCTGTTTTTT. The chain carries TRBV29-1 and TRBJ2-2; D assignment may be TRBD1 or TRBD2 (5 bases each). Germline assignment: CDR1 SQVTM and CDR2 ANQGSEA. Trimming removed 1 base at V and 5 bases at J, with 11 bases between. The CDR3 has 14 amino acids.